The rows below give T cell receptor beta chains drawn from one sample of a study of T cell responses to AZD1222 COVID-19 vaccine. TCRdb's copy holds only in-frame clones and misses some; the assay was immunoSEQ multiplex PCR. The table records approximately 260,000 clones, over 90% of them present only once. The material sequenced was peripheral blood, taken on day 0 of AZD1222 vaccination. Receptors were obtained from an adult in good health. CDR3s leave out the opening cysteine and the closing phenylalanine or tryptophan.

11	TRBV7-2	ASSRDRYYEQY
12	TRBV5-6	ASSSRDREQPQH
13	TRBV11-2	ASSLVPTRFETQY
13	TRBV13	ASSGPPSGGKEQY
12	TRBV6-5	ASAFKGGSAEQY
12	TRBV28	ASSFSGRAGEQY
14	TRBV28	ASRPTSGRAGETQY
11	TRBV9	ASSAGRGTEAF
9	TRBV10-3	AISEGRGYT
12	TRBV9	ASSVDGSNQPQH
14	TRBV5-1	ASSLLKDRGGQPQH
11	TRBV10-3	ATVEVVLNQQF
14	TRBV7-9	ASRPLASSSYNEQF
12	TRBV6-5	ASSYNRRDTEAF
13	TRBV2	ASSPQGAFYNEQF
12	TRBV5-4	ASSTETGNYGYT
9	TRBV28	ASSQGPEAF
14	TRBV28	ASSPRGGTVGNTIY
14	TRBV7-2	ASSLGAWSSYNEQF
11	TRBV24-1	ATELAGTDTQY
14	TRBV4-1	ASSPRSWGKVETQY
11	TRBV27	ASRTWWGTPQY
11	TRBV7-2	ASSLEKDNTQY
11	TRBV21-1	ASSKGPNYEQY
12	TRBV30	AWSPGTGVETQY
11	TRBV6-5	ASSYRSTGELF
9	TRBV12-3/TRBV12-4	ASSDHLKAF
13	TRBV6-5	ASSYGRTGYTEAF
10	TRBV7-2	ASSRSGVEQY
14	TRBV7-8	ASSPRGPSYNSPLH
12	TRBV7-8	ASSLDRGNYGYT
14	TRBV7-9	ASSFPGSGRYNEQF
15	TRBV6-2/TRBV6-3	ASSYSASGGDYNEQF
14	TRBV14	ASSQDLGLVETEAF
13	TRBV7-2	ASSLEGTGGNGYT
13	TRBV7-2	ASSLLGPSDTEAF
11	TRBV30	AWSVRVVRPTY
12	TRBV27	ASSLLAGEDEQY
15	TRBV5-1	ASSLDVRGGGRYGYT
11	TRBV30	AWSPLRGNEQF
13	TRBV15	ATSRDQGTYYEQY
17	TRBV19	ASSIRLAGLSGGANVLT
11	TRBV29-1	SVHDSSYNEQF
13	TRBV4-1	ASSQDRAYTDTQY
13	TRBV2	AASTESSYNSPLH
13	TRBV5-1	ASRSGTSGNYEQY
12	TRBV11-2	ASSFTSGSYEQY
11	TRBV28	ATNPVPTNEQF
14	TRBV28	ASSSPPGTPNGELF
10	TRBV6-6	ASRGRQFSVY
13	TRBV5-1	ASSLAATGGNEQF
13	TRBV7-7	ASSLGLSSYNEQF
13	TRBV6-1	ASSEEAGSYNEQF
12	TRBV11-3	ARSGVCSNQPQH
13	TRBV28	ASSLNDRGNQPQH